Listed below are T cell receptor beta chains from one sample, sequenced in a study of STAT5B mutations in CD4+ large granular lymphocyte leukemia. Profiling relied on immunoSEQ multiplex PCR, and the TCRdb table lists in-frame clones only, not all of them. The sample gives over 35,000 clones, over 75% of which show up once; more than 0.9% is in the top ten. Sequenced: CD4+ T cells from blood buffy coats. These receptors were collected from a human donor in good health. Each CDR3 is given with its conserved first and last residue. The D gene is left open where the match is weak. The listing skips clone size in some rows; elsewhere it reads once, few, many or a size class.

J | D | V | size | DNA | CDR3
TRBJ2-7 | - | TRBV4-3 | - | TGCGCCAGCAGCCAAGACGGGGACCACGAGCAGTACTTC | CASSQDGDHEQYF
TRBJ2-7 | - | TRBV27 | once | TGTGCCAGCAGTTTGAAACGAAGCTACGAGCAGTACTTC | CASSLKRSYEQYF
TRBJ1-2 | - | TRBV6-4 | - | TGTGCCAGCAGTGACCCCGGGGGGTATGGCTACACCTTC | CASSDPGGYGYTF
TRBJ1-5 | - | TRBV19 | - | TGTGCCAGTAGTCCTCGTGGGGGACCGAGCAATCAGCCCCAGCATTTT | CASSPRGGPSNQPQHF
TRBJ1-2 | - | TRBV30 | - | TGTGCCTGGAGTACCCCGGGCAGGGGAGCCTATGGCTACACCTTC | CAWSTPGRGAYGYTF
TRBJ2-2 | - | TRBV28 | once | TGTGCCAGCGTGGTGGGGAACACCGGGGAGCTGTTTTTT | CASVVGNTGELFF
TRBJ1-2 | - | TRBV7-9 | few | TGTGCCAGCAGCTTCGGACAGAATAACTATGGCTACACCTTC | CASSFGQNNYGYTF
TRBJ2-1 | - | TRBV10-3 | - | TGTGCCATCAGTGCCGCGGGGAATGAGCAGTTCTTC | CAISAAGNEQFF
TRBJ2-2 | - | TRBV29-1 | - | TGCAGCGTTGACCGCCGGGGGACCGGGGAGCTGTTTTTT | CSVDRRGTGELFF
TRBJ2-7 | - | TRBV7-9 | few | TGTGCCAGCAGCTTATGGGGGGCCGACGAGCAGTACTTC | CASSLWGADEQYF
TRBJ2-5 | - | TRBV9 | once | TGTGCCAGCAGCGTAGGGGGCCAGCAACAAGAGACCCAGTACTTC | CASSVGGQQQETQYF
TRBJ1-2 | - | TRBV7-9 | - | TGTGCCAGCAGCTATAGTGGGGATTACTATGGCTACACCTTC | CASSYSGDYYGYTF
TRBJ1-4 | - | TRBV14 | - | TGTGCCAGCAGCCAAGCGAGGGGGGCGGCTAATGAAAAACTGTTTTTT | CASSQARGAANEKLFF
TRBJ1-2 | TRBD1 | TRBV2 | - | TGTGCCAGCAGCCCGGGACAGGGTAGGAGCTACACCTTC | CASSPGQGRSYTF
TRBJ2-2 | TRBD2 | TRBV19 | once | TGTGCCAGTAGCGAAGATCTAGCGGGAGGGCCTGACACCGGGGAGCTGTTTTTT | CASSEDLAGGPDTGELFF
TRBJ2-2 | - | TRBV27 | - | TGTGCCAGCAGTTATCAGGGTGGCGCAGTGTGGTCCGGGGAGCTGTTTTTT | CASSYQGGAVWSGELFF
TRBJ2-1 | TRBD2 | TRBV9 | - | TGTGCCAGCAGCGCCCGGCCTAGCGGGGGGACCTTATACAATGAGCAGTTCTTC | CASSARPSGGTLYNEQFF
TRBJ1-5 | - | TRBV6-5 | - | TGTGCCAGTCAGGACAGACTCAACCAGCCCCAGCATTTT | CASQDRLNQPQHF
TRBJ1-5 | TRBD1 | TRBV10-3 | few | TGTGCCATTCAACAGGGGACGGGTCAGCCCCAGCATTTT | CAIQQGTGQPQHF
TRBJ2-3 | TRBD2 | TRBV11-3 | - | TGTGCCAGCACCTTAAGCGGGGGAGGCACAGATACGCAGTATTTT | CASTLSGGGTDTQYF
TRBJ1-2 | TRBD1 | TRBV30 | - | TGTGCCTGGAAAAAGGGGGCAGGTGGCTACACCTTC | CAWKKGAGGYTF
TRBJ2-4 | TRBD1 | TRBV5-1 | - | TGCGCCAGCAGCCGTTCGGGTTGGGACAGGGGTTCCATTCAGTACTTC | CASSRSGWDRGSIQYF
TRBJ2-3 | - | TRBV27 | - | TGTGCCAGCTCCAGAAGCACAGATACGCAGTATTTT | CASSRSTDTQYF
TRBJ1-1 | TRBD1 | TRBV30 | few | TGTGCCTGGAGTGTACTGGGGACAGCAAAGGCTTTCTTT | CAWSVLGTAKAFF
TRBJ2-3 | - | TRBV5-4 | - | TGTGCCAGCAGCTTGGATCCTCTAGGTACTAGCACAGATACGCAGTATTTT | CASSLDPLGTSTDTQYF
TRBJ1-2 | - | TRBV29-1 | - | TGCAGCGTTGGTGGGGGTTGGGCTGGCTACACCTTC | CSVGGGWAGYTF
TRBJ1-1 | - | TRBV4-2 | - | TGTGCCAGCAGCCTCAATGGGGCAAGAGAAGCTTTCTTT | CASSLNGAREAFF
TRBJ2-7 | TRBD1 | TRBV6-1 | - | TGTGCCAGCCGGGAAGGGGGCGTCGACCCTTTCCACGAGCAGTACTTC | CASREGGVDPFHEQYF
TRBJ2-7 | TRBD2 | TRBV11-2 | - | TGTGCCAGCAGCTCGCTAACGGGGGGGACCTACGAGCAGTACTTC | CASSSLTGGTYEQYF
TRBJ2-7 | - | TRBV7-2 | - | TGTGCCAGCAGCTCAGGGGTCTACGAGCAGTACTTC | CASSSGVYEQYF
TRBJ2-7 | - | TRBV6-6 | - | TGTGCCAGCAGCCCTGGACCTTTCTACGAGCAGTACTTC | CASSPGPFYEQYF
TRBJ2-7 | - | TRBV11-3 | - | TGTGCCAGCAGCTTAGGCTTGAGCCGGACAGAGCAATACGAGCAGTACTTC | CASSLGLSRTEQYEQYF
TRBJ1-3 | TRBD1 | TRBV7-2 | - | TGTGCCAGCAGCTTAGGGGGGACAGGGGTCCACTCTGGAAACACCATATATTTT | CASSLGGTGVHSGNTIYF
TRBJ2-6 | - | TRBV5-1 | - | TGCGCCAGCAGCTTGTTCCTCTCTGGGGCCAACGTCCTGACTTTC | CASSLFLSGANVLTF
TRBJ2-3 | TRBD2 | TRBV10-3 | - | TGTGCCATCAGTGGCGAGCGCGGGAGGGCCGGAGATACGCAGTATTTT | CAISGERGRAGDTQYF
TRBJ2-2 | - | TRBV27 | - | TGTGCCAGCAGTTTAAGGGTCCCTCAGGGGACCGGGGAGCTGTTTTTT | CASSLRVPQGTGELFF
TRBJ2-2 | - | TRBV5-4 | - | TGTGCCAGCAGCTTGCGACGATCCGGCACCGGGGAGCTGTTTTTT | CASSLRRSGTGELFF
TRBJ1-4 | - | TRBV27 | - | TGTGCCACATCTGGCCGGGCCGGTAATGAAAAACTGTTTTTT | CATSGRAGNEKLFF
TRBJ2-7 | - | TRBV10-3 | - | TGTGCCATCAGTGAGAGGGCCGAGCAGTACTTC | CAISERAEQYF
TRBJ2-5 | TRBD2 | TRBV29-1 | - | TGCAGCGTTGAAGATCGCGAGGGGCGCGGACTAGTGGGGGAGACCCAGTACTTC | CSVEDREGRGLVGETQYF
TRBJ2-1 | - | TRBV19 | - | TGTGCCAGTACGTCCGTCTACTCCTACAATGAGCAGTTCTTC | CASTSVYSYNEQFF
TRBJ2-7 | - | TRBV6-1 | once | TGTGCCAGCAGTGAGACCGGAGTCGGAACCTACGAGCAGTACTTC | CASSETGVGTYEQYF
TRBJ2-1 | TRBD2 | TRBV7-9 | - | TGTGCCAGCAGCTTAGAGGGACTAGTTGATGAGCAGTTCTTC | CASSLEGLVDEQFF
TRBJ1-4 | - | TRBV6-5 | - | TGTGCCAGCCGGGAGGGGTGGGCTAATGAAAAACTGTTTTTT | CASREGWANEKLFF
TRBJ2-7 | TRBD1 | TRBV7-2 | - | TGTGCCAGCAGCTCAACAGGGGGCTACGAGCAGTACTTC | CASSSTGGYEQYF
TRBJ2-2 | - | TRBV6-4 | - | TGTGCCAGCAGTGAGTCTACCTTTTACACCGGGGAGCTGTTTTTT | CASSESTFYTGELFF
TRBJ1-1 | - | TRBV29-1 | - | TGCAGCGGCAGATTGAACACTGAAGCTTTCTTT | CSGRLNTEAFF
TRBJ2-3 | TRBD2 | TRBV7-3 | - | TGTGCCAGCAGCTCCGGGACTAGCGGCACAGATACGCAGTATTTT | CASSSGTSGTDTQYF
TRBJ1-4 | TRBD1 | TRBV7-9 | - | TGTGCCAGCAGCTTAGGCTACAGGGGACCAACTAATGAAAAACTGTTTTTT | CASSLGYRGPTNEKLFF
TRBJ2-1 | - | TRBV7-6 | - | TGTGCCAGCAGCTCCTTGTCCGTGGCCTCCGCGGGGAATGAGCAGTTCTTC | CASSSLSVASAGNEQFF
TRBJ1-2 | TRBD1 | TRBV5-1 | - | TGCGCCAGCAGCGCCGGGACAGGAGTAACCTATGGCTACACCTTC | CASSAGTGVTYGYTF
TRBJ1-1 | - | TRBV7-2 | - | TGTGCCAGCAGCTTAGACAGAACTGAAGCTTTCTTT | CASSLDRTEAFF
TRBJ2-7 | - | TRBV7-2 | - | TGTGCCAGCAGCTATCAGGGGCAGGGCGAGCAGTACTTC | CASSYQGQGEQYF
TRBJ1-5 | - | TRBV6-5 | - | TGTGCCAGCAGTTATGGGGGGGCGAACAATCAGCCCCAGCATTTT | CASSYGGANNQPQHF
TRBJ2-5 | - | TRBV19 | - | TGTGCCAGTAGTCTCCTCGGGCCTCAAGAGACCCAGTACTTC | CASSLLGPQETQYF
TRBJ1-1 | - | TRBV5-5 | - | TGTGCCAGCAATTTCGACGGGATGAACATTGAAGCTTTCTTT | CASNFDGMNIEAFF
TRBJ2-6 | - | TRBV7-3 | - | TGTGCCAGCAGACCCGGGGGCTCTGGGGCCAACGTCCTGACTTTC | CASRPGGSGANVLTF